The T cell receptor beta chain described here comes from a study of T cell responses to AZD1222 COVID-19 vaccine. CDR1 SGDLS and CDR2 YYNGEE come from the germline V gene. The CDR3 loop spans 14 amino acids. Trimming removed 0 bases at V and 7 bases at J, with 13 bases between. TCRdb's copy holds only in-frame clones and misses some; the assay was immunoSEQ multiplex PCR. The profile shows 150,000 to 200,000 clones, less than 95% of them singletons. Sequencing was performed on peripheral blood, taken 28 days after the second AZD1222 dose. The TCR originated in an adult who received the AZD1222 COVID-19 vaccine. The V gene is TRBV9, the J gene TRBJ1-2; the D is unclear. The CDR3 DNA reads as TGTGCCAGCAGCGTAGATTTCGGGGTTCGTGGCTACACCTTC. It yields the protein CASSVDFGVRGYTF.